This TCR beta chain was recovered during a study of CD8 T cells in Susac syndrome. Background on the study: Patients with Susac syndrome, at blood draw, were therapy-naive, on corticosteroids, or on intravenous immunoglobulin alone. Study-wide points: Susac CD8+ cells expanded clonally the most in TEMRA cells and in active patients.

For this clonotype: The target antigen is unknown.

RNA totalling roughly 0.45 to 1 ug underwent reverse transcription with random hexamers. Multiplex PCR with immunoSEQ amplified the TCR beta CDR3 across 54 Vbeta and 13 Jbeta. TCRdb itself ran the immunoSEQ multiplex PCR reads through MiXCR, one entry per CDR3 protein. The data hold 95,000 to 150,000 distinct CDR3 sequences, with around 94% observed a single time. The sequencing sample was made of CD8+ T cells from PBMCs. The TCR was taken from a human donor with Susac syndrome.

The CDR3 DNA reads TGTGCCAGCAGCTCCCTCCGGGACATGGGGAATGAGCAGTTCTTC. This encodes CASSSLRDMGNEQFF. V is TRBV7-3 and J is TRBJ2-1, with a possible D match to TRBD1 (6 bases). The V and J ends lost 4 bases and 7 bases respectively, with 17 bases between them. Germline V gene lookup returns CDR1 SGHTA and CDR2 FQGTGA. The CDR3 length is 15 residues.